The source of this T cell receptor beta chain is a study of shared clonotypes between healthy human individuals. Study-level findings and limits: The expectation was that sequencing depth would affect clonotype sharing among donors.

The study ran the assay at deep level. Some clones are missing from TCRdb's copy, which holds only in-frame ones; the method was immunoSEQ multiplex PCR. The sample records roughly 2.5 million clones, approximately 90% being singletons. Comments on this clone: Its cognate antigen is unknown. Within the sample, other DNA sequences also encode this same CDR3.

CD4+ cells were split into CD45RA+ naive and CD45RA-negative memory subsets. CDR3 length equals 13 residues. Trimming left V 0 bases short and J 5 bases short, with 8 bases between. Germline assignment: CDR1 SGDLS and CDR2 YYNGEE. The sequence was collected from a young man in good health. The genes are TRBV9 and TRBJ1-1; a weak D match, TRBD1 (5 bases). Sequences were obtained from naive CD4+ T cells sorted from blood. Subset specified: CD45RA+ positively selected. CDR3 residues: CASSVVGETEAFF. CDR3 nucleotides: TGTGCCAGCAGCGTAGTGGGGGAGACTGAAGCTTTCTTT.